This TCR beta chain was sequenced during a study of breast tumors, draining lymph nodes, adjacent tissues. Findings and limits, study-wide: Tumors had less TCR diversity than lymph nodes, more than nontumor tissue. Luminal-like breast cancer showed significantly greater tumor-nontumor repertoire similarity than basal-like breast cancer did.

This clonotype was counted at least ten times. Its specificity is unknown. Axillary draining lymph nodes of breast cancer patients supplied the node samples. With V trimmed by 6 bases and J by 4 bases, 4 bases remained unmatched. This CDR3 region has 15 residues. Germline CDR1 is MNHEY and CDR2 is SVGAGI. Via MiXCR, TCRdb re-called the multiplex PCR reads, giving one row per CDR3 protein. This sample yields around 130,000 distinct CDR3 sequences, of which 32% are seen a single time; around 2.3% belongs to the top ten. This receptor was identified in a female donor with breast cancer. Some clones in this sample may be carry-over from other donors' samples. What was sequenced was axillary lymph node tissue. The gene calls are TRBV6-5 and TRBJ2-2, with 11 bases aligning to TRBD2. CDR3 nucleotide sequence: TGTGCCAGCAGCCGTAGCGGGGGGGCCACCGGGGAGCTGTTTTTT. This translates into CASSRSGGATGELFF.